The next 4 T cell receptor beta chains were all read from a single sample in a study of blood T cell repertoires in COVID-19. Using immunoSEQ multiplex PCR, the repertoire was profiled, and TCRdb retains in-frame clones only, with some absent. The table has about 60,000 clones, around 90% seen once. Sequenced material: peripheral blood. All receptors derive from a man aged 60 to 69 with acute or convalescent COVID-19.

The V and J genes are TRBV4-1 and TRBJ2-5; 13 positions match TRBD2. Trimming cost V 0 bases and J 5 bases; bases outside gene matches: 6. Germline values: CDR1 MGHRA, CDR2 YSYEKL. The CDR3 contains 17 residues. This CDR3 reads CASSQDRLAGGQETQYF. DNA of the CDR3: TGCGCCAGCAGCCAAGACCGACTAGCGGGAGGTCAGGAGACCCAGTACTTC.

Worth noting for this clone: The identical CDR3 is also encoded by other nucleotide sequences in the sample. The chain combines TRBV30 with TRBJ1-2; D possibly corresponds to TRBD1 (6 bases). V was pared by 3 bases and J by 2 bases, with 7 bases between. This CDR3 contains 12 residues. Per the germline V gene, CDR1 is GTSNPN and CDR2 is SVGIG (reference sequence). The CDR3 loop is CAWRTGNYGYTF. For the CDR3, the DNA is TGTGCCTGGAGGACAGGAAACTATGGCTACACCTTC. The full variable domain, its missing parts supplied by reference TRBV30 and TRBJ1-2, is SQTIHQWPATLVQPVGSPLSLECTVEGTSNPNLYWYRQAAGRGLQLLFYSVGIGQISSEVPQNLSASRPQDRQFILSSKKLLLSDSGFYLCAWRTGNYGYTFGSGTRLTVV.

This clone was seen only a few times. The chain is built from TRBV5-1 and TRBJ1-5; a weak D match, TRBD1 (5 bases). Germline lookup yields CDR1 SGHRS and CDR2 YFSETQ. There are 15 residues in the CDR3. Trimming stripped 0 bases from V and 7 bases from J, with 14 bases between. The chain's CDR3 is CASSLVAGIGQPQHF. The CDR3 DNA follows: TGCGCCAGCAGCTTGGTGGCAGGGATAGGACAGCCCCAGCATTTT.

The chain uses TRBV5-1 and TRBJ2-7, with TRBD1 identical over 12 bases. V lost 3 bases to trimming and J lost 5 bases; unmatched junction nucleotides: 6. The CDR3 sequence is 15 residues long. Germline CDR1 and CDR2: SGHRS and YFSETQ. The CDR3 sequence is CASSSSGTGGDEQYF. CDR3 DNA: TGCGCCAGCAGCTCGTCCGGGACAGGGGGCGACGAGCAGTACTTC.